Each of the 27 T cell receptor beta chains below was sequenced from the same sample in a study of shared clonotypes between healthy human individuals. CD45RO negativity and positive selection for CCR7 defined naive CD8 cells, a population that excluded terminally differentiated effector memory CD45RA+ cells. Only in-frame clones appear in the TCRdb table, and some are missing; sequencing was by immunoSEQ multiplex PCR. This sample has more than 2 million clones, with over 85% found just once. Sequences were obtained from naive CD8+ T cells sorted from blood. Receptors were obtained from a young man in good health.

The chain employs TRBV7-9 and TRBJ1-4; TRBD1 is a possible D gene (5 bases). From germline, CDR1 is SEHNR and CDR2 FQNEAQ (reference sequence). This CDR3 is 15 amino acids long. V shed 5 bases and J shed 8 bases, with 18 bases lying between them. The CDR3: CASSGEGVWGEKLFF. Written as DNA, the CDR3 is TGTGCCAGCAGCGGGGAAGGAGTCTGGGGGGAAAAACTGTTTTTT.

J is TRBJ2-1 and V is TRBV4-2; 12 positions agree with TRBD2. J was trimmed by 6 bases and V by 0 bases; bases with no gene match: 9. This CDR3 has 18 residues. Germline V gene lookup returns CDR1 LGHNA and CDR2 YNFKEQ. The CDR3 nucleotides read TGTGCCAGCAGCCAAGATCCTAGCGGGGGGGCAGTTGGCAATGAGCAGTTCTTC. This encodes CASSQDPSGGAVGNEQFF.

The V call is TRBV2, the J call TRBJ2-3; D not certain. The CDR3 totals 13 residues. CDR1 and CDR2 (germline): SNHLY, FYNNEI. Trimming left V 4 bases short and J 5 bases short, with 10 bases between. CDR3 region: CASSGEGGDTQYF. CDR3 nucleotides: TGTGCCAGCAGTGGTGAAGGTGGAGATACGCAGTATTTT.

The chain has TRBV6-5 and TRBJ2-5; TRBD2 matches at 9 bases. Germline CDR1 MNHEY, CDR2 SVGAGI. V was pared by 5 bases and J by 2 bases, with 6 bases of the junction left unmatched. The CDR3 runs to 15 residues. CDR3 DNA sequence: TGTGCCAGCAGTCCCGGGCGGGGGGGGCAAGAGACCCAGTACTTC. Encoded protein: CASSPGRGGQETQYF.

CDR3 in amino acids: CASRGLAEREETQYF. The DNA for the CDR3 is TGTGCCAGCAGAGGACTAGCGGAAAGGGAAGAGACCCAGTACTTC. This sequence joins TRBV28 and TRBJ2-5, with 10 bases fitting TRBD2. V was clipped by 6 bases and J by 3 bases; unmatched bases: 7. Germline V lookup: CDR1 MDHEN, CDR2 SYDVKM. The CDR3 is made up of 15 amino acids.

The chain couples TRBV4-3 to TRBJ2-7; no firm D call. The CDR3 has 17 residues. Germline CDR1 LGHNA, CDR2 YSLEER. V lost 0 bases, J lost 6 bases, and 21 bases lay in between. CDR3 sequence reads: CASSQDGPEIYEGEQYF. The CDR3 region has the DNA TGCGCCAGCAGCCAAGATGGTCCGGAAATTTACGAAGGCGAGCAGTACTTC.

The V call is TRBV7-8, the J call TRBJ1-1, with D uncertain. V gave up 1 base and J gave up 3 bases, with 21 bases separating them. The CDR3 has 18 amino acids. The germline V gene encodes CDR1 SGHVS and CDR2 FQNEAQ. The chain's CDR3 is CASSLEAGLNLVDTEAFF. The CDR3 DNA is TGTGCCAGCAGCTTAGAGGCAGGACTGAACCTGGTGGACACTGAAGCTTTCTTT.

The J gene is TRBJ2-1, the V gene TRBV6-1, with D possibly matching TRBD2 (7 bases). V was pared by 3 bases and J by 4 bases, with 13 bases between. The germline V gene has CDR1 MNHNS and CDR2 SASEGT. CDR3 length: 15 residues. CDR3 protein: CASSDAAGAYNEQFF. The CDR3 DNA follows: TGTGCCAGCAGTGATGCGGCGGGGGCGTACAATGAGCAGTTCTTC.

The chain employs TRBV27 and TRBJ1-5, with TRBD1 matching 10 bases. This CDR3 is built from 16 residues. Germline assignment: CDR1 MNHEY and CDR2 SMNVEV (reference sequence). V lost 5 bases and J lost 4; bases outside the gene matches: 8. The DNA for the CDR3 is TGTGCCAGCAGTCTTGGACAGGGGGAGGTGAATCAGCCCCAGCATTTT. Translation gives CASSLGQGEVNQPQHF.

A note on this clone: A much larger clone lies a single base off, so this may be a read error. Other DNA sequences from this sample encode an identical CDR3 as well. The chain employs TRBV7-9 and TRBJ2-2, with D uncertain. This CDR3 is 14 amino acids long. Germline CDR1 and CDR2: SEHNR and FQNEAQ (reference sequence). Trimming left V 1 base short and J 1 base short, with 4 bases between. CDR3 sequence reads: CASSLGGNTGELFF. CDR3 coding DNA: TGTGCCAGCAGCTTAGGAGGGAACACCGGGGAGCTGTTTTTT.

The chain carries TRBV5-6 and TRBJ1-1, with D possibly TRBD1 on 6 matching bases. CDR1 is SGHDT, CDR2 YYEEEE, per germline. The germline V and J ends were trimmed by 0 bases and 4 bases, with 13 bases remaining between them. The CDR3 covers 15 residues. DNA of the CDR3: TGTGCCAGCAGCTTGGAAGGCAGGGGAAGCACTGAAGCTTTCTTT. Translation gives CASSLEGRGSTEAFF.

This sequence joins TRBV4-3 and TRBJ1-5; TRBD1 is a possible D gene (6 bases). The V end was cut by 1 base, the J end by 7 bases, with 14 bases between. From germline, CDR1 is LGHNA and CDR2 YSLEER. The CDR3 totals 15 residues. The CDR3 bases are TGCGCCAGCAGCCAAGGTTACAGGGTGGGACAGCCCCAGCATTTT. It is translated as CASSQGYRVGQPQHF.

The genes are TRBV2 and TRBJ1-5; TRBD1 might be the D (5 bases). The CDR3 has 15 amino acids. The germline V and J ends were trimmed by 3 bases and 0 bases, with 9 bases remaining between them. Looked up from germline, CDR1 is SNHLY and CDR2 is FYNNEI. The CDR3 DNA reads as TGTGCCAGCAGTGAGGGGGGTTATAGCAATCAGCCCCAGCATTTT. Amino acids: CASSEGGYSNQPQHF.

The V and J genes are TRBV19 and TRBJ2-5; D may be TRBD2 (6 bases). CDR1 is LNHDA and CDR2 is SQIVND in the germline V gene (reference sequence). The CDR3 totals 12 residues. V gave up 10 bases and J gave up 2 bases, with 11 bases separating them. The CDR3 is CATGDQQETQYF. DNA of the CDR3: TGTGCCACGGGGGACCAACAAGAGACCCAGTACTTC.

Written as DNA, the CDR3 is TGTGCCAGCAGTCACACCGGGACAGGGGGCTACGAGCAGTACTTC. As protein: CASSHTGTGGYEQYF. This chain links TRBV6-6 with TRBJ2-7; TRBD1 agrees at 11 bases. After removal of 5 bases from V and 3 bases from J, the junction contained 6 bases not matched to a gene. CDR1 and CDR2 from the germline V gene are MNHNY and SVGAGI (reference sequence). CDR3 length: 15 amino acids.

This clone appeared a single time. The rearrangement links TRBV7-2 to TRBJ2-1; 7 nucleotides agree with TRBD2. The V gene's germline CDR1 is SGHTA and CDR2 FQGNSA. The CDR3 is made up of 15 amino acids. Trimming cost V 5 bases and J 0 bases; bases outside gene matches: 4. The CDR3 loop is CASSEGLSSYNEQFF. The CDR3 DNA sequence: TGTGCCAGCAGCGAGGGACTAAGCTCCTACAATGAGCAGTTCTTC.

The V and J genes are TRBV7-9 and TRBJ2-2; 11 nucleotides match TRBD2. The V segment lost 6 bases and the J segment 7 bases; nucleotides outside the gene matches: 7. Germline V gene lookup returns CDR1 SEHNR and CDR2 FQNEAQ (reference sequence). CDR3 length: 15 amino acids. CDR3 coding DNA: TGTGCCAGCAGGACTAGCGGGGAACCTGGCGGGGAGCTGTTTTTT. This codes for CASRTSGEPGGELFF.

The chain links TRBV7-3 to TRBJ2-1; possible D gene TRBD2, 5 bases. The CDR3 consists of 15 residues. The germline V gene has CDR1 SGHTA and CDR2 FQGTGA. V lost 2 bases and J lost 8, with 16 bases in between. The CDR3 is CASSLGGPEIYEQFF. DNA of the CDR3: TGTGCCAGCAGCTTAGGCGGGCCCGAGATTTATGAGCAGTTCTTC. The full variable domain, in which reference TRBV7-3 and TRBJ2-1 provide the parts outside the CDR3, is GAGVSQTPSNKVTEKGKYVELRCDPISGHTALYWYRQSLGQGPEFLIYFQGTGAADDSGLPNDRFFAVRPEGSVSTLKIQRTERGDSAVYLCASSLGGPEIYEQFFGPGTRLTVL.

The V gene is TRBV28, the J gene TRBJ1-1; perhaps TRBD1 as D (6 bases). V was trimmed by 3 bases and J by 0 bases, leaving 32 bases between them. CDR3 length equals 22 residues. Germline V lookup: CDR1 MDHEN, CDR2 SYDVKM. The CDR3: CASSFPNPQGTDSQVVNTEAFF. DNA of the CDR3: TGTGCCAGCAGTTTCCCTAATCCACAGGGTACGGATTCCCAAGTTGTGAACACTGAAGCTTTCTTT.

The V gene is TRBV9, the J gene TRBJ2-3; a weak D match, TRBD1 (6 bases). The CDR3 runs 14 residues. CDR1 and CDR2 (germline): SGDLS, YYNGEE. Trimming took off 4 bases at V and 0 bases at J, with 9 bases between the two ends. Here the CDR3 reads CASSPQGSTDTQYF. DNA of the CDR3: TGTGCCAGCAGCCCCCAGGGGAGCACAGATACGCAGTATTTT.

As for this clone: The same CDR3 arises from other DNA sequences in this sample as well. The chain links TRBV28 to TRBJ2-3; D unresolved. Germline CDR1 and CDR2: MDHEN and SYDVKM. Trimming took off 2 bases at V and 5 bases at J, with 5 bases between the two ends. This CDR3 is built from 12 residues. This CDR3 is CASSLRRDTQYF. The CDR3 DNA reads TGTGCCAGCAGTTTAAGACGAGATACGCAGTATTTT.

The J gene is TRBJ2-6, the V gene TRBV30; D call uncertain. The CDR3 covers 17 residues. Germline lookup yields CDR1 GTSNPN and CDR2 SVGIG (reference sequence). V lost 2 bases and J 2 bases, leaving 16 bases between the germline ends. In DNA form, the CDR3 reads TGTGCCTGGAGTATGTGGGCCGAAAGAGCTGGGGCCAACGTCCTGACTTTC. Protein sequence: CAWSMWAERAGANVLTF.

The chain recombines TRBV6-6 with TRBJ2-7; D gene ambiguous. CDR1 and CDR2 (germline): MNHNY, SVGAGI (reference sequence). The CDR3 sequence is 13 residues long. V was shortened by 0 bases and J by 3 bases, with 6 bases between the two germline ends. The CDR3 spells CASSYSKYYEQYF. The CDR3 region has the DNA TGTGCCAGCAGTTACTCGAAATACTACGAGCAGTACTTC.

The chain links TRBV2 to TRBJ2-2, with D uncertain. The CDR3 has 13 residues. Trimming shortened V by 10 bases and J by 3 bases, and 12 bases separated the two germline ends. CDR1 is SNHLY and CDR2 is FYNNEI in the germline V gene. The CDR3 DNA sequence: TGTGCCAAGGCCAGAGTTGACACCGGGGAGCTGTTTTTT. Protein sequence: CAKARVDTGELFF.

This chain connects TRBV7-9 to TRBJ2-7; 7 bases align to TRBD1. Per germline, CDR1 SEHNR and CDR2 FQNEAQ (reference sequence). J was trimmed by 0 bases and V by 5 bases; bases with no gene match: 7. This CDR3 is 15 amino acids long. CDR3 amino acids: CASSRRGGSSYEQYF. The CDR3, as DNA: TGTGCCAGCAGCCGACGAGGGGGCAGCTCCTACGAGCAGTACTTC.

As DNA, the CDR3 is TGTGCCAGCAGCTTAGACGGTCAGCCCCAGCATTTT. It codes for CASSLDGQPQHF. V usage is TRBV5-5 and J usage is TRBJ1-5; no clear D gene. The germline CDR1 and CDR2 sequences are SGHKS and YYEKEE (reference sequence). The CDR3 has 12 amino acids. Trimming cost V 2 bases and J 6 bases, with 6 bases left between them.

The chain couples TRBV5-6 to TRBJ2-4, with 7 bases lining up with TRBD2. V gave up 5 bases and J gave up 1 base; unmatched junction bases: 9. This CDR3 contains 16 residues. Germline loops: CDR1 SGHDT, CDR2 YYEEEE. The CDR3 here is CASSKIKTSAKNIQYF. CDR3 coding DNA: TGTGCCAGCAGTAAAATCAAGACTAGCGCCAAAAACATTCAGTACTTC.